Listed here are 30 T cell receptor beta chains from one sample, sequenced in a study of blood T cell repertoires in COVID-19. Assay: immunoSEQ multiplex PCR; the TCRdb copy retains only in-frame clones and omits some. The sample includes around 220,000 clones, around 87% of them seen just once. The specimen sequenced was peripheral blood. These receptors all stem from a woman between 50 and 59 years old with COVID-19, enrolled during active disease.

V gene TRBV28 combines with J gene TRBJ2-2; no clear D gene. Trimming removed 1 base from V and 0 bases from J, with 9 bases in between. Looked up from germline, CDR1 is MDHEN and CDR2 is SYDVKM. The CDR3 has 16 amino acids. The CDR3 sequence is CASSLLAVSNTGELFF. Written as DNA, the CDR3 is TGTGCCAGCAGTTTATTGGCAGTTTCGAACACCGGGGAGCTGTTTTTT.

About this clone: The sample carries other DNA sequences with the same CDR3. The rearrangement joins TRBV10-3 to TRBJ1-6; possibly TRBD1 for D (5 bases). The CDR3 totals 15 residues. The V end lost 2 bases, the J end lost 6 bases, and 11 bases lay between the germline ends. Per germline, CDR1 ENHRY and CDR2 SYGVKD. CDR3: CAISEIGQGNSPLHF. The CDR3 nucleotides are TGTGCCATCAGTGAGATAGGACAAGGTAATTCACCCCTCCACTTT.

The rearrangement uses TRBV11-2 and TRBJ2-2; weak D call: TRBD1 (5 bases). The CDR3 loop spans 16 amino acids. V lost 0 bases to trimming and J lost 2 bases, with 10 bases between them. The germline gives CDR1 SGHAT, CDR2 FQNNGV. The CDR3 DNA reads as TGTGCCAGCAGCTTAGATCTGGGGCTTAACACCGGGGAGCTGTTTTTT. Its translation: CASSLDLGLNTGELFF.

This clone was detected once. This chain connects TRBV6-5 to TRBJ2-2, with a weak D call TRBD1 (6 bases). Trimming stripped 10 bases from V and 4 bases from J, with 19 bases between. This CDR3 comprises 15 residues. CDR1 is MNHEY and CDR2 is SVGAGI in the germline V gene. The CDR3 region is CATHRPGVATGELFF. DNA of the CDR3: TGTGCCACCCACCGTCCAGGGGTAGCCACCGGGGAGCTGTTTTTT.

CDR3 sequence: CASSSQGAAEAFF. For the CDR3, the DNA is TGTGCCAGCAGTTCGCAGGGGGCAGCTGAAGCTTTCTTT. The rearrangement joins TRBV11-1 to TRBJ1-1; 8 bases map to TRBD1. This CDR3 spans 13 amino acids. Germline V gene data show CDR1 as SGHAT and CDR2 as FQDESV (reference sequence). Losses at the gene ends were 6 bases for V and 6 bases for J; bases not matched to a gene: 6.

As for this clone: Other DNA sequences in this specimen translate into the identical CDR3. The chain combines TRBV5-1 with TRBJ1-1; weak D call: TRBD1 (6 bases). Trimming removed 3 bases from V and 0 bases from J, with 9 bases in between. Germline CDR1 SGHRS, CDR2 YFSETQ. The CDR3 contains 14 residues. CDR3 DNA sequence: TGCGCCAGCAGCTCCAGGGGTATGAACACTGAAGCTTTCTTT. Translated: CASSSRGMNTEAFF. Drawing the rest from reference TRBV5-1 and TRBJ1-1, the complete variable domain is KAGVTQTPRYLIKTRGQQVTLSCSPISGHRSVSWYQQTPGQGLQFLFEYFSETQRNKGNFPGRFSGRQFSNSRSEMNVSTLELGDSALYLCASSSRGMNTEAFFGQGTRLTVV.

This chain joins TRBV19 and TRBJ1-5; D gene ambiguous. Trimming stripped 7 bases from V and 0 bases from J, with 16 bases between. The CDR3 totals 16 residues. Germline CDR1 LNHDA, CDR2 SQIVND (reference sequence). CDR3 loop: CASTPRGFYSNQPQHF. The DNA of the CDR3 is TGTGCCAGTACCCCTCGAGGGTTTTATAGCAATCAGCCCCAGCATTTT.

The genes are TRBV5-1 and TRBJ1-2; D is unresolved. The germline V and J ends were trimmed by 4 bases and 5 bases, with 18 bases remaining between them. The CDR3 loop spans 15 amino acids. Germline CDR1 is SGHRS and CDR2 is YFSETQ. CDR3 protein: CASSPDTSFRYGYTF. In DNA form, the CDR3 reads TGCGCCAGCAGCCCTGACACCTCCTTTAGATATGGCTACACCTTC.

The chain carries TRBV7-2 and TRBJ1-2; perhaps TRBD1 as D (5 bases). The CDR3 contains 14 residues. Germline CDR1 is SGHTA and CDR2 is FQGNSA. Trimming pared 5 bases from V and 3 bases from J, leaving 13 bases between. This chain's CDR3 is CASSPPGRDYGYTF. The CDR3 DNA sequence: TGTGCCAGCAGCCCCCCAGGGCGAGACTATGGCTACACCTTC.

The rearrangement joins TRBV6-1 to TRBJ1-1; D is possibly TRBD1 (6 bases). The CDR3 is 14 amino acids. Looked up from germline, CDR1 is MNHNS and CDR2 is SASEGT. V gave up 3 bases and J gave up 1 base, with 9 bases separating them. CDR3 amino acids: CASSEDRSNTEAFF. CDR3 nucleotides: TGTGCCAGCAGTGAGGACAGATCGAACACTGAAGCTTTCTTT.

V gene TRBV18 combines with J gene TRBJ1-2, with D possibly matching TRBD1 (5 bases). This CDR3 comprises 13 residues. Trimming pared 5 bases from V and 0 bases from J, leaving 7 bases between. In germline, CDR1 is KGHSH, CDR2 LQKENI. The CDR3: CASSVTANYGYTF. The CDR3 bases are TGTGCCAGCTCAGTGACAGCTAACTATGGCTACACCTTC.

The chain recombines TRBV5-1 with TRBJ1-1; TRBD1 matches at 8 bases. The V gene end was trimmed by 4 bases and the J gene end by 10 bases; junction bases not matched to a gene: 3. The CDR3 sequence is 11 residues long. CDR1 is SGHRS and CDR2 is YFSETQ in the germline V gene. The CDR3 protein is CASSPGTGAFF. Here the CDR3 DNA reads TGCGCCAGCAGCCCTGGGACAGGAGCTTTCTTT. Looking up the rest from reference TRBV5-1 and TRBJ1-1 gives the full variable domain: KAGVTQTPRYLIKTRGQQVTLSCSPISGHRSVSWYQQTPGQGLQFLFEYFSETQRNKGNFPGRFSGRQFSNSRSEMNVSTLELGDSALYLCASSPGTGAFFGQGTRLTVV.

The gene calls are TRBV2 and TRBJ1-2; D perhaps matches TRBD1 (5 bases). Trimming took off 9 bases at V and 2 bases at J, with 19 bases between the two ends. CDR1 SNHLY and CDR2 FYNNEI come from the germline V gene. This CDR3 spans 15 amino acids. The CDR3, as DNA: TGTGCCAGGGGGGGGGTGACAGACTTAAACTATGGCTACACCTTC. Its translation is CARGGVTDLNYGYTF.

The chain uses TRBV4-1 and TRBJ1-1; D is perhaps TRBD1 (5 bases). This CDR3 contains 13 residues. V shed 0 bases and J shed 7 bases, with 9 bases lying between them. The V gene's germline CDR1 is MGHRA and CDR2 YSYEKL. The CDR3 DNA follows: TGCGCCAGCAGCCAAGAACCCGACAGTGAAGCTTTCTTT. Amino acids: CASSQEPDSEAFF.

V and J are TRBV28 and TRBJ1-2, with D tentatively TRBD1 (6 bases). The V and J ends lost 0 bases and 6 bases respectively, with 17 bases between them. CDR1 MDHEN and CDR2 SYDVKM come from the germline V gene. The CDR3 spans 16 residues. The CDR3 nucleotides read TGTGCCAGCAGTTTATGGAGCAGGGGCAGGGTTCATGGCTACACCTTC. Amino acids: CASSLWSRGRVHGYTF.

This chain joins TRBV6-2 or TRBV6-3 and TRBJ1-1; tentative D call: TRBD1 (6 bases). Trimming took 5 bases from V and 5 from J, leaving 9 bases between them. The germline gives CDR1 MNHEY, CDR2 SVGEGT. The CDR3 covers 12 residues. CDR3 DNA: TGTGCCAGCAGTACACAGGGTACTGAAGCTTTCTTT. Its protein is CASSTQGTEAFF.

The chain uses TRBV7-9 and TRBJ2-3; D might be TRBD2 (6 bases). From germline, CDR1 is SEHNR and CDR2 FQNEAQ (reference sequence). The V end was cut by 2 bases, the J end by 5 bases, with 8 bases between. This CDR3 spans 13 amino acids. The CDR3 DNA reads TGTGCCAGCAGCTTATGGCGGGGAGATACGCAGTATTTT. Encoded protein: CASSLWRGDTQYF.

The chain employs TRBV11-1 and TRBJ2-3; maybe TRBD2 (5 bases). Trimming stripped 0 bases from V and 4 bases from J, with 14 bases between. The CDR3 sequence is 16 residues long. The V gene's germline CDR1 is SGHAT and CDR2 FQDESV (reference sequence). The CDR3 reads CASSLAGVRVSDTQYF. CDR3 sequence (DNA): TGTGCCAGCAGCTTAGCCGGGGTTAGGGTTTCAGATACGCAGTATTTT. The full variable domain, in which reference TRBV11-1 and TRBJ2-3 provide the parts outside the CDR3, is EAEVAQSPRYKITEKSQAVAFWCDPISGHATLYWYRQILGQGPELLVQFQDESVVDDSQLPKDRFSAERLKGVDSTLKIQPAELGDSAMYLCASSLAGVRVSDTQYFGPGTRLTVL.

The chain uses TRBV24-1 and TRBJ2-1, with 7 bases fitting TRBD1. This CDR3 has 15 residues. Trimming removed 7 bases from V and 3 bases from J; junction bases left unmatched: 8. Germline CDR1 and CDR2: KGHDR and SFDVKD. CDR3 amino acids: CATSRTGQNYNEQFF. The DNA for the CDR3 is TGTGCCACCAGCAGGACAGGACAAAACTACAATGAGCAGTTCTTC.

The V and J genes are TRBV5-6 and TRBJ1-6, with unresolved D. This CDR3 is built from 15 residues. CDR1 and CDR2 from the germline V gene are SGHDT and YYEEEE. Trimming stripped 2 bases from V and 0 bases from J, with 6 bases between. The CDR3 reads CASSLRSSYNSPLHF. DNA of the CDR3: TGTGCCAGCAGCTTACGGAGCTCCTATAATTCACCCCTCCACTTT.

The J gene is TRBJ1-6, the V gene TRBV27; tentatively, D is TRBD1 (5 bases). There are 15 residues in the CDR3. V lost 5 bases and J 9 bases, leaving 17 bases between the germline ends. The germline V gene has CDR1 MNHEY and CDR2 SMNVEV (reference sequence). The CDR3 is CASSPLGGAGSPLHF. The CDR3 DNA reads as TGTGCCAGCAGTCCGCTTGGGGGAGCGGGTTCACCCCTCCACTTT.

The J gene is TRBJ2-7, the V gene TRBV7-2, with 7 nucleotides matching TRBD2. Germline assignment: CDR1 SGHTA and CDR2 FQGNSA. V lost 2 bases, J lost 4 bases, and 2 bases stayed unmatched. This CDR3 comprises 13 residues. The CDR3 protein is CASSLNGGYEQYF. CDR3 coding DNA: TGTGCCAGCAGCTTAAACGGGGGGTACGAGCAGTACTTC.

The chain recombines TRBV4-3 with TRBJ1-2; 9 nucleotides align to TRBD1. Looked up from germline, CDR1 is LGHNA and CDR2 is YSLEER. The V segment lost 5 bases and the J segment 5 bases; nucleotides outside the gene matches: 6. The CDR3 runs to 14 residues. In nucleotides, the CDR3 is TGCGCCAGCAGCAGCGGGACAGGGTATTATGGCTACACCTTC. Residues: CASSSGTGYYGYTF.

J is TRBJ1-6 and V is TRBV27; maybe TRBD1 (5 bases). CDR3 size: 14 residues. The V end lost 2 bases, the J end lost 4 bases, and 6 bases lay between the germline ends. Germline assignment: CDR1 MNHEY and CDR2 SMNVEV (reference sequence). The CDR3 region is CASSLQGYNSPLHF. In DNA, the CDR3 is TGTGCCAGCAGTTTACAGGGTTATAATTCACCCCTCCACTTT.

The J gene is TRBJ2-2, the V gene TRBV5-1; 8 nucleotides agree with TRBD2. The CDR3 is 16 amino acids. V shed 1 base, J shed 1 base, and the junction held 3 bases outside the gene matches. Per the germline V gene, CDR1 is SGHRS and CDR2 is YFSETQ. This chain's CDR3 is CASSLFLAGNTGELFF. The CDR3 nucleotides are TGCGCCAGCAGCTTGTTTCTAGCGGGGAACACCGGGGAGCTGTTTTTT.

The chain couples TRBV27 to TRBJ2-3, with 9 bases lining up with TRBD2. CDR3 length equals 14 residues. Losses at the gene ends were 5 bases for V and 7 bases for J; bases not matched to a gene: 7. Germline loops: CDR1 MNHEY, CDR2 SMNVEV (reference sequence). The CDR3 loop is CASSPGLATNTQYF. The CDR3 nucleotides are TGTGCCAGCAGTCCGGGACTAGCCACGAATACGCAGTATTTT.

This chain uses TRBV18 with TRBJ1-1; TRBD1 is a possible D gene (5 bases). The V gene's germline CDR1 is KGHSH and CDR2 LQKENI. There are 16 residues in the CDR3. The V end lost 4 bases, the J end lost 0 bases, and 15 bases lay between the germline ends. The DNA for the CDR3 is TGTGCCAGCTCACTCTTCCCAGACAGATTGAACACTGAAGCTTTCTTT. Residues: CASSLFPDRLNTEAFF.

The chain employs TRBV6-4 and TRBJ2-1, with D uncertain. V dropped 0 bases and J dropped 5 bases, with 11 bases sitting between them. CDR3 size: 15 residues. Germline values: CDR1 MRHNA, CDR2 SNTAGT. This chain's CDR3 is CASSDSAEYNNEQFF. The DNA for the CDR3 is TGTGCCAGCAGTGACTCTGCGGAATATAACAATGAGCAGTTCTTC.

The J gene is TRBJ2-7, the V gene TRBV7-8, with unresolved D. The CDR3 covers 12 residues. Per germline, CDR1 SGHVS and CDR2 FQNEAQ. V was pared by 4 bases and J by 4 bases, with 8 bases between. The CDR3 bases are TGTGCCAGCAGCTCGGTGATATACGAGCAGTACGTC. The encoded protein is CASSSVIYEQYV.

The J gene is TRBJ2-3, the V gene TRBV9; D is perhaps TRBD1 (6 bases). CDR1 SGDLS and CDR2 YYNGEE come from the germline V gene. Trimming cost V 1 base and J 2 bases, with 8 bases left between them. This CDR3 is built from 14 residues. The CDR3 DNA reads as TGTGCCAGCAGCGTACAGGGGATCACAGATACGCAGTATTTT. It specifies CASSVQGITDTQYF. Full variable domain (outside the CDR3, taken from reference TRBV9 and TRBJ2-3): DSGVTQTPKHLITATGQRVTLRCSPRSGDLSVYWYQQSLDQGLQFLIQYYNGEERAKGNILERFSAQQFPDLHSELNLSSLELGDSALYFCASSVQGITDTQYFGPGTRLTVL.